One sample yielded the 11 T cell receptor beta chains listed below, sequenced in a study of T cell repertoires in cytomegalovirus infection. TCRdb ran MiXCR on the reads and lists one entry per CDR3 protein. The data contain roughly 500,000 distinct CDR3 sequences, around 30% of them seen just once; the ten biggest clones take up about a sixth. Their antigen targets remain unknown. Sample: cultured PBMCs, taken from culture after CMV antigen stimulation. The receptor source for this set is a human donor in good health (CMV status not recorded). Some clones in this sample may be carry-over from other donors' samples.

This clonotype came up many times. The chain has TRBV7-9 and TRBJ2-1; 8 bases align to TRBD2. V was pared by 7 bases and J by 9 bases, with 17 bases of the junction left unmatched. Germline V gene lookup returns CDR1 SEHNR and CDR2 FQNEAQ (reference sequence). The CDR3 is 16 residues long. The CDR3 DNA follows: TGTGCCAGCATCCTTCCCTTAGCGGGGATTGGTAGTGAGCAGTTCTTC. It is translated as CASILPLAGIGSEQFF.

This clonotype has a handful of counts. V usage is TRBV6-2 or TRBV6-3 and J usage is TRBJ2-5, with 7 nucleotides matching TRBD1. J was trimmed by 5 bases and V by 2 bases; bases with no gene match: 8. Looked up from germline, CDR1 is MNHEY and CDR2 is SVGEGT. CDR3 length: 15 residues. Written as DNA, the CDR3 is TGTGCCAGCAGTTACCCCAAGACAGGGACCGAGACCCAGTACTTC. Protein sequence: CASSYPKTGTETQYF.

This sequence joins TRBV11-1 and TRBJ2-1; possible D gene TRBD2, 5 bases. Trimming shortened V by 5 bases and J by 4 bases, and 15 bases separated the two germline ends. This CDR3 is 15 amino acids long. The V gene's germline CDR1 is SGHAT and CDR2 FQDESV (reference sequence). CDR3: CASSQDWNPYNEQFF. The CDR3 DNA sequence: TGTGCCAGCAGCCAGGACTGGAACCCGTACAATGAGCAGTTCTTC.

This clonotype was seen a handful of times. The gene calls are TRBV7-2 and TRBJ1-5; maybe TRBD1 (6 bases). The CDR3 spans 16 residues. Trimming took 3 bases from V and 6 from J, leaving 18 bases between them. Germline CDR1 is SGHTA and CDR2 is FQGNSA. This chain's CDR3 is CASSLGVQGQSQPQHF. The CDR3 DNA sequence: TGTGCCAGCAGCTTGGGTGTCCAGGGGCAAAGTCAGCCCCAGCATTTT.

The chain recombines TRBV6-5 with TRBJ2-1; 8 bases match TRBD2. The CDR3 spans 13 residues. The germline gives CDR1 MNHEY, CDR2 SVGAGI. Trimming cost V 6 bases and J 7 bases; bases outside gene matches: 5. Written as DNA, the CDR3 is TGTGCCAGCAGCCGGACTAGCCGGAATGAGCAGTTCTTC. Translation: CASSRTSRNEQFF.

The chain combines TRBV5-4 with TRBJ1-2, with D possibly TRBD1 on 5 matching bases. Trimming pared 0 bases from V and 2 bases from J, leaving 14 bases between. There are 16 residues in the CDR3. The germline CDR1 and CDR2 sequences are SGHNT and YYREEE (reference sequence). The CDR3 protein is CASSLAFSGRNYGYTF. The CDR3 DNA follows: TGTGCCAGCAGCTTGGCCTTTTCAGGGCGCAACTATGGCTACACCTTC.

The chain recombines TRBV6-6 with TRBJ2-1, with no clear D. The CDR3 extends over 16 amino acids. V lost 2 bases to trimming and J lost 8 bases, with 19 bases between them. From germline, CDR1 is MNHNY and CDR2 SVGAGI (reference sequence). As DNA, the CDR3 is TGTGCCAGCAGTTACCCTGATCTTCCTAGAGCCGATGAGCAGTTCTTC. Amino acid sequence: CASSYPDLPRADEQFF.

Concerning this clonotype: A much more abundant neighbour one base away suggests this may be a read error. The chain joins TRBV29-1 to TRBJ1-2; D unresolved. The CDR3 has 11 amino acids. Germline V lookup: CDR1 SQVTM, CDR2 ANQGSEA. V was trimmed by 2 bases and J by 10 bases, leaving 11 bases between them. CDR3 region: CSVEIGQNYTF. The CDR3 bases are TGCAGCGTTGAAATCGGCCAGAACTACACCTTC. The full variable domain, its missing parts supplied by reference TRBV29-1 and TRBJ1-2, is SAVISQKPSRDICQRGTSLTIQCQVDSQVTMMFWYRQQPGQSLTLIATANQGSEATYESGFVIDKFPISRPNLTFSTLTVSNMSPEDSSIYLCSVEIGQNYTFGSGTRLTVV.

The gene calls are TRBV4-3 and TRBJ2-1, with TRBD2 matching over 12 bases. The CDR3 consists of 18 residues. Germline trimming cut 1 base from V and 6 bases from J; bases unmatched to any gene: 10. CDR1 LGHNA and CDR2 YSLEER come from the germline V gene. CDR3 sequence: CASSQVRSSGRARNEQFF. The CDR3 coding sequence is TGCGCCAGCAGCCAAGTTCGGTCTAGCGGGAGGGCCCGCAATGAGCAGTTCTTC.

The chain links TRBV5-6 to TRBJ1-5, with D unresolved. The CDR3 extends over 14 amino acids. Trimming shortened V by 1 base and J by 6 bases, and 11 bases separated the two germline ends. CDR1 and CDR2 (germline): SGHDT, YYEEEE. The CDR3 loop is CASSLFSDSQPQHF. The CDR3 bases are TGTGCCAGCAGCTTGTTTTCTGACTCTCAGCCCCAGCATTTT.

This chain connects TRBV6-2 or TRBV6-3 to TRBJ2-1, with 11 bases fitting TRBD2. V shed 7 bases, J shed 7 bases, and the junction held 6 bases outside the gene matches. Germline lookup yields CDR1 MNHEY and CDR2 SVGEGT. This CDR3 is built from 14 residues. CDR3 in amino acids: CASIRGTSGNEQFF. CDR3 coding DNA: TGTGCCAGCATTAGGGGGACTAGCGGTAATGAGCAGTTCTTC.